Below, one T cell receptor beta chain is given with its context. The same CDR3 can be traced to other DNA sequences in this sample. Some clones are missing from TCRdb's copy, which holds only in-frame ones; the method was immunoSEQ multiplex PCR. Among 300,000 to 350,000 clones, roughly 88% were seen once, and the ten largest hold 1.6%. This sample stems from a study of blood T cell repertoires in COVID-19. J was trimmed by 3 bases and V by 6 bases; bases with no gene match: 4. Germline CDR1 KGHSH, CDR2 LQKENI. CDR3 length: 13 residues. Those enrolled in Seattle joined during active infection and were followed longitudinally afterward.

The chain uses TRBV18 and TRBJ2-7; 8 bases agree with TRBD1. The source of this sequence is a woman in her twenties or thirties with COVID-19, enrolled during active disease. The sequencing input was peripheral blood. This chain's CDR3 is CASSPTGGYEQYF. In DNA, the CDR3 is TGTGCCAGCTCGCCAACAGGGGGCTACGAGCAGTACTTC.